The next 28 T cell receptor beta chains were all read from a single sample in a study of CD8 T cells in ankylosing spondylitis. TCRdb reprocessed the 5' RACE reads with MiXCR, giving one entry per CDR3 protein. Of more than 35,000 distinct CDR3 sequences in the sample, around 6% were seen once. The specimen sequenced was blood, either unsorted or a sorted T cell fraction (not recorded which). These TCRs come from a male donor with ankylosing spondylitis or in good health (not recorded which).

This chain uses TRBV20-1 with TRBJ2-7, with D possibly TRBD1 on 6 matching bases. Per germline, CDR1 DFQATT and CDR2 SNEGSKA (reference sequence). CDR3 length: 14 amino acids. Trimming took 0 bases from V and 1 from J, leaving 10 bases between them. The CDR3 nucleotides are TGCAGTGCTAGAGATTTACAGGGTTCCTACGAGCAGTACTTC. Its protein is CSARDLQGSYEQYF.

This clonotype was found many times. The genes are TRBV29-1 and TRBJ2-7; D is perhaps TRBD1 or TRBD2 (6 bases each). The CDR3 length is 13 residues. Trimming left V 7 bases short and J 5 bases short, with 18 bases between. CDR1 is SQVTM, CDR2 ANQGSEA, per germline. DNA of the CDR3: TGCAGCGCTGGTGAGGGGGGACTCAACGAGCAGTACTTC. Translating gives CSAGEGGLNEQYF.

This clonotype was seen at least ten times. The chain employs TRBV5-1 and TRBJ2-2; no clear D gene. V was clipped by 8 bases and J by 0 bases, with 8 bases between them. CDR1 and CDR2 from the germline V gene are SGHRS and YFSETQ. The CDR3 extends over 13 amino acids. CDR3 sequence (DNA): TGCGCCAGTAACCAGGCGAACACCGGGGAGCTGTTTTTT. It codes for CASNQANTGELFF.

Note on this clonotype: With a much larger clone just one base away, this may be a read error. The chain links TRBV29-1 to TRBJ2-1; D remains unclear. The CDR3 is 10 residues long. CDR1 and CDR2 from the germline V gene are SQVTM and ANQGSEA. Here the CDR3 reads CSVGAAVPIF. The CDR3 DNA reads TGCAGCGTTGGGGCCGCGGTCCCGATCTTC.

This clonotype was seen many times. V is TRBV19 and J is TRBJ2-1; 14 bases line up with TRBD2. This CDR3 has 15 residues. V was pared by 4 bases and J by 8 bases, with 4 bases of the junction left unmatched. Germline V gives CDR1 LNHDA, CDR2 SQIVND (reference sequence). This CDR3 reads CASSRGLAGVYEQFF. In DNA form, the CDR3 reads TGTGCCAGTAGTAGGGGACTAGCGGGAGTCTATGAGCAGTTCTTC.

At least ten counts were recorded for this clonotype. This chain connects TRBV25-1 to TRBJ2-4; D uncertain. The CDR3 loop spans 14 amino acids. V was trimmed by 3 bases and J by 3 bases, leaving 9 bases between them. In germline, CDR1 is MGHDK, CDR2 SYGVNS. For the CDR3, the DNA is TGTGCCAGCAGTGACCTTTATGGCAAAAACATTCAGTACTTC. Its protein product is CASSDLYGKNIQYF.

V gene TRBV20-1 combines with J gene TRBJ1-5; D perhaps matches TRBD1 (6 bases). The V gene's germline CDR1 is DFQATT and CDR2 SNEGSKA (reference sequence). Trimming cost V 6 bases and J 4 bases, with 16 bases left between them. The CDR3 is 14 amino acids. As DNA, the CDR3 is TGCAGTGCCGAGTTGGGGGGGCTTAATCAGCCCCAGCATTTT. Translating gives CSAELGGLNQPQHF.

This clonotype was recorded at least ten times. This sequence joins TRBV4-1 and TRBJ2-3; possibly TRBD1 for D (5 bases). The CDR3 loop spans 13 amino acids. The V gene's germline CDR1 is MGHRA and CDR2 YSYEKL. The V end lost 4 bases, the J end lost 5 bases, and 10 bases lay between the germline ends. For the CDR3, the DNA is TGCGCCAGCAGCCGAGCTAGGGGAGATACGCAGTATTTT. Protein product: CASSRARGDTQYF.

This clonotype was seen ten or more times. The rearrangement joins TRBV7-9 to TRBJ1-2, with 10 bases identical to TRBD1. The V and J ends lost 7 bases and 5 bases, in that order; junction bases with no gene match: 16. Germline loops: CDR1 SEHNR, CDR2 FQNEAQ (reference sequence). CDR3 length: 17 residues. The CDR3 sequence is CASTITGGQGREYGYTF. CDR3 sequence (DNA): TGTGCCAGCACCATCACAGGGGGACAGGGGCGCGAATATGGCTACACCTTC.

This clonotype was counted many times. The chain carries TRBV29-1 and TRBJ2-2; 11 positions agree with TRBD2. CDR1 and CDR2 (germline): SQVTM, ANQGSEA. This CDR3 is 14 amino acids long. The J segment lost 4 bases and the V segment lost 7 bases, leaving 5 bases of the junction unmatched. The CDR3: CSAGLAGSTGELFF. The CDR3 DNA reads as TGCAGCGCCGGACTAGCGGGTTCCACCGGGGAGCTGTTTTTT.

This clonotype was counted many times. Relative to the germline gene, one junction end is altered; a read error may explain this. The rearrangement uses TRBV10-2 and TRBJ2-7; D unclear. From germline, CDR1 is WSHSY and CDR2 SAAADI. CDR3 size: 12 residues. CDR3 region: CASSESRAESCF. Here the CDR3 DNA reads TGCGCCAGCAGTGAGAGTAGGGCCGAGTCGTGCTTC.

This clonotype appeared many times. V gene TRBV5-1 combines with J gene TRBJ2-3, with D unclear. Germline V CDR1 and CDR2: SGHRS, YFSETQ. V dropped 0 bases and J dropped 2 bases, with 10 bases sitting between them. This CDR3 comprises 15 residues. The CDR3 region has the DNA TGCGCCAGCAGCTTGGGGGTTCGCCCCACAGATACGCAGTATTTT. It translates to CASSLGVRPTDTQYF.

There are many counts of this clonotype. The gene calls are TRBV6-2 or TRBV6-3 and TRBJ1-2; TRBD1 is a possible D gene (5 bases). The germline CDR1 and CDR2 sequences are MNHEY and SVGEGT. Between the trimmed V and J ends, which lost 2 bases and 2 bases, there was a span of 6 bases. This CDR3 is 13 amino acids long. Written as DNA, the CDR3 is TGTGCCAGCAGTTACCGGGACAACTATGGCTACACCTTC. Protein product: CASSYRDNYGYTF.

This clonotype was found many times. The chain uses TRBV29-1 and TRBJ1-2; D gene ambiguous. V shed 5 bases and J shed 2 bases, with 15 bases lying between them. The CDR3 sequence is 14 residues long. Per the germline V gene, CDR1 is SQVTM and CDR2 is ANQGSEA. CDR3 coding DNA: TGCAGCGTTAGTCCGGCCGCCGTGAACTATGGCTACACCTTC. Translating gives CSVSPAAVNYGYTF.

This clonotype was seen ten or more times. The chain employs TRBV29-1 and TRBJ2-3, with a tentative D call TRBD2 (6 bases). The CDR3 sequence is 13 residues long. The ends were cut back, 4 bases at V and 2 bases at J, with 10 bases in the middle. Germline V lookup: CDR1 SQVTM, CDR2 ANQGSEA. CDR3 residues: CSVGSGFTDTQYF. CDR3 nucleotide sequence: TGCAGCGTTGGAAGCGGGTTCACAGATACGCAGTATTTT.

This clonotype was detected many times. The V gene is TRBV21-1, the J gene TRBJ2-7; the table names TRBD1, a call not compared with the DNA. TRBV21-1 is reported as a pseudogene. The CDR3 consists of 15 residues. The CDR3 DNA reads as TGTGCCAGCAGCATTGACAGGGACAGGGTCGGCGAGCAGTACTTC. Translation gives CASSIDRDRVGEQYF.

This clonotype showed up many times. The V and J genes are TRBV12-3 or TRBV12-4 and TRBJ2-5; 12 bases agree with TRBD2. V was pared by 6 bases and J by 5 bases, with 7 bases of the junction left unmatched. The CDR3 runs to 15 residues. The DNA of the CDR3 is TGTGCCAGCAGCGACCCCGGGACTAGCGGGGAGACCCAGTACTTC. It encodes CASSDPGTSGETQYF.

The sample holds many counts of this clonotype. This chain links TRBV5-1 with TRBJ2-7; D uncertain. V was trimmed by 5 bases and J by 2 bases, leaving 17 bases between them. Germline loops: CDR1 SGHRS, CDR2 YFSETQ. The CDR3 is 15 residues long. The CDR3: CASSPNLVQTYEQYF. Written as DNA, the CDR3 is TGCGCCAGCAGTCCCAACCTCGTCCAGACCTACGAGCAGTACTTC.

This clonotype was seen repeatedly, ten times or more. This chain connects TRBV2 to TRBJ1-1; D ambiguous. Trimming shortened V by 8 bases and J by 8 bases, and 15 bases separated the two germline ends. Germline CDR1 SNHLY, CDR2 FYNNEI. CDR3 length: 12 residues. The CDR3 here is CASRLDGEEAFF. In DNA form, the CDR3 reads TGTGCCAGCCGATTAGACGGCGAGGAAGCTTTCTTT.

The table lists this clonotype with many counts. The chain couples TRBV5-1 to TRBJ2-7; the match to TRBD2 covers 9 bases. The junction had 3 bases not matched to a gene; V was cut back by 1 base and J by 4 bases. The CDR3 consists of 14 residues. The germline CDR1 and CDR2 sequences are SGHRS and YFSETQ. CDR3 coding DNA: TGCGCCAGCAGCTTGAGTAGCGGGGGTTACGAGCAGTACTTC. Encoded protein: CASSLSSGGYEQYF.

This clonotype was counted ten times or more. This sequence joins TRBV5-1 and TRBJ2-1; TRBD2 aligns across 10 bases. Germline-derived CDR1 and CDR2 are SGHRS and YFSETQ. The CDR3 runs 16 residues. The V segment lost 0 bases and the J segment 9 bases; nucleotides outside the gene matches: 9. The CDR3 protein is CASSLAASSGSVEQFF. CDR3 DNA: TGCGCCAGCAGCTTGGCAGCATCTAGCGGGAGTGTTGAGCAGTTCTTC.

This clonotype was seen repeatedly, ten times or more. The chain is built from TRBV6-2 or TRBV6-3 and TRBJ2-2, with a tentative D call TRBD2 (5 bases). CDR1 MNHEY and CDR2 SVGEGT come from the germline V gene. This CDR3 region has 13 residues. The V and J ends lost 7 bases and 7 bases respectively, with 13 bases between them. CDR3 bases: TGTGCCAGCATCCAACCGGGGATCGGGGAGCTGTTTTTT. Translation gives CASIQPGIGELFF.

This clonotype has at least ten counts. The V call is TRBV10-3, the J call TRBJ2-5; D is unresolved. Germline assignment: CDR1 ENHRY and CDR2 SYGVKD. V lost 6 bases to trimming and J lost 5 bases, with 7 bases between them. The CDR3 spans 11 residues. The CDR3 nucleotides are TGTGCCATCAGACAGAAGGAGACCCAGTACTTC. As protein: CAIRQKETQYF.

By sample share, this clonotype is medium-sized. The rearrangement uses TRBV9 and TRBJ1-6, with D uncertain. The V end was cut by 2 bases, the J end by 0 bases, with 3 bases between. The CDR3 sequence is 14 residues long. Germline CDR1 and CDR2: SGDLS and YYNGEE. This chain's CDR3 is CASSVNSYNSPLHF. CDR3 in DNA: TGTGCCAGCAGCGTGAACTCCTATAATTCACCCCTCCACTTT. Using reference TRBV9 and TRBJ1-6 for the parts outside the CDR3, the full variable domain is DSGVTQTPKHLITATGQRVTLRCSPRSGDLSVYWYQQSLDQGLQFLIQYYNGEERAKGNILERFSAQQFPDLHSELNLSSLELGDSALYFCASSVNSYNSPLHFGNGTRLTVT.

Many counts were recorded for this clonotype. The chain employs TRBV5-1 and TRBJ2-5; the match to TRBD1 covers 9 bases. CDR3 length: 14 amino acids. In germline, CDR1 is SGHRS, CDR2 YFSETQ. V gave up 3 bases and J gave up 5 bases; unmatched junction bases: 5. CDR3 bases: TGCGCCAGCAGCTCGGGACAGGGAAGGGAGACCCAGTACTTC. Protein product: CASSSGQGRETQYF.

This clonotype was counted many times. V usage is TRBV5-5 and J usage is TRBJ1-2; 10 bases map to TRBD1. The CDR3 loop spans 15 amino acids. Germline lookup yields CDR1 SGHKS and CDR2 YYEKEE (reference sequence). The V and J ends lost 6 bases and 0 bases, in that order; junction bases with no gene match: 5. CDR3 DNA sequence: TGTGCCAGCATCCCCGGGACAGGGGCTAACTATGGCTACACCTTC. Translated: CASIPGTGANYGYTF. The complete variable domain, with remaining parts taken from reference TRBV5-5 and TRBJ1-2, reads DAGVTQSPTHLIKTRGQQVTLRCSPISGHKSVSWYQQVLGQGPQFIFQYYEKEERGRGNFPDRFSARQFPNYSSELNVNALLLGDSALYLCASIPGTGANYGYTFGSGTRLTVV.

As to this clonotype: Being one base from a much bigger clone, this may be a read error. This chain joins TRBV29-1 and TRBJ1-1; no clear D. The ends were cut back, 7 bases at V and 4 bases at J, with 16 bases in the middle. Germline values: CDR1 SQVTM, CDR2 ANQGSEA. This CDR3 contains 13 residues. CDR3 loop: CSATGRVTTEAFF. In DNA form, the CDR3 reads TGCAGCGCCACGGGGAGGGTGACCACTGAAGCTTTCTTT. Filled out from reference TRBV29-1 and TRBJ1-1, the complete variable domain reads SAVISQKPSRDICQRGTSLTIQCQVDSQVTMMFWYRQQPGQSLTLIATANQGSEATYESGFVIDKFPISRPNLTFSTLTVSNMSPEDSSIYLCSATGRVTTEAFFGQGTRLTVV.

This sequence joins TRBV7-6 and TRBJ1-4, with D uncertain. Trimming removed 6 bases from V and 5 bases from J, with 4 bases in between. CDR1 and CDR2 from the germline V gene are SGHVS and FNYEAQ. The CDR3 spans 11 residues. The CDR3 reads CASRSNEKLFF. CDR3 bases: TGTGCCAGCAGATCGAATGAAAAACTGTTTTTT.